A selection of T cell receptor beta chains follows, all from one sample in a study of T cells expressing NK-cell markers. Reprocessing the 5' RACE reads, TCRdb reports a single entry for every CDR3 protein and omits DNA. The sample holds fewer than 400,000 distinct CDR3 sequences. The sequenced sample was blood T cells: a sorted CD56 or NKG2C T cell subset, CD4+ or CD8+ T cells, or bulk PBMC T cells (not recorded which). Receptors were obtained from a woman in her 50s in good health. CDR3s include the opening cysteine and the closing phenylalanine or tryptophan.

>TRBV10-3|TRBJ1-2|14
CAISKDLRTDGYTF
>TRBV7-9|TRBJ1-2|12
CATDRDGSGYTF
>TRBV2|TRBJ1-1|12
CASSVGQVEAFF
>TRBV5-1|TRBJ1-2|12
CASSLDQDGYTF
>TRBV27|TRBJ1-1|18
CASSLRIGGRLMNTEAFF
>TRBV12-3/TRBV12-4|TRBJ2-1|19
CASSRLGLGSSGLANEQFF
>TRBV27|TRBJ2-3|15
CASSLTSGMGDTQYF
>TRBV20-1|TRBJ2-3|14
CSASRGPSTDTQYF
>TRBV18|TRBJ2-6|16
CASSPLRAPGANVLTF
>TRBV24-1|TRBJ2-3|11
CATSDLYTQYF
>TRBV7-2|TRBJ2-3|16
CASSLDGTSGRGVQYF
>TRBV20-1|TRBJ1-2|13
CSAPTGARGGYTF
>TRBV5-1|TRBJ2-1|15
CASSLDTSVRDKQFF
>TRBV10-3|TRBJ2-2|16
CASQTSGSFNTGELFF
>TRBV5-5|TRBJ1-3|12
CASSLDEYTIYF
>TRBV20-1|TRBJ1-6|14
CSAREGPYNSPLHF
>TRBV20-1|TRBJ2-3|13
CSARASGTDTQYF
>TRBV10-3|TRBJ2-1|16
CAISGTSGRPVVEQFF
>TRBV29-1|TRBJ1-2|12
CSADTVNYGYTF
>TRBV3-1|TRBJ2-1|13
CASSQGVGTPEFF
>TRBV20-1|TRBJ2-1|15
CSAKDWSGARNEQFF
>TRBV6-6|TRBJ2-3|18
CASSYGASGRARPDTQYF
>TRBV5-1|TRBJ2-1|15
CASSLTLLSYNEQFF
>TRBV11-3|TRBJ2-2|16
CASGTGRPPRNGELFF
>TRBV4-1|TRBJ2-1|16
CASSQLGGSSYNEQFF
>TRBV2|TRBJ2-7|13
CASSKDLSYEQYF
>TRBV14|TRBJ2-1|16
CASSLGGTAWVNEQFF
>TRBV4-1|TRBJ2-3|18
CASSQVFRLAGGGDTQYF
>TRBV5-1|TRBJ2-2|16
CASSRTGQARIGELFF
>TRBV18|TRBJ2-1|16
CASSPGRDRRYNEQFF
>TRBV7-9|TRBJ2-5|12
CASSTSGETQYF
>TRBV6-5|TRBJ2-1|11
CASRTEREQFF
>TRBV4-1|TRBJ2-5|16
CASSQDEGRRVETQYF
>TRBV10-3|TRBJ2-7|15
CAIRTAQTVYDEQYF
>TRBV3-1|TRBJ2-1|12
CASSPFRNEQFF
>TRBV7-3|TRBJ2-3|15
CASSPWTGSTDTQYF
>TRBV6-5|TRBJ1-3|14
CASSLRSSGNTIYF
>TRBV4-1|TRBJ1-1|15
CASSYVASFGTEAFF
>TRBV20-1|TRBJ2-1|14
CSARGDSSYNEQFF
>TRBV2|TRBJ2-1|15
CASRGSLGTYNEQFF
>TRBV28|TRBJ2-7|14
CASKTGTGYHEQYF
>TRBV20-1|TRBJ2-1|14
CSARRLAVYNEQFF
>TRBV12-3/TRBV12-4|TRBJ2-5|16
CASKAGTSGSMETQYF
>TRBV4-2|TRBJ2-5|14
CASSQVPAQETQYF
>TRBV29-1|TRBJ1-1|13
CSVLQGGTIEAFF
>TRBV6-5|TRBJ2-3|16
CASSYGGRADTDTQYF
>TRBV6-5|TRBJ1-6|15
CASSYFSQASSPLHF
>TRBV11-3|TRBJ2-1|15
CASSPGTSGSSEQFF
>TRBV14|TRBJ2-1|13
CASSQDLLREQFF
>TRBV5-1|TRBJ2-2|17
CASSSPGTGIATGELFF